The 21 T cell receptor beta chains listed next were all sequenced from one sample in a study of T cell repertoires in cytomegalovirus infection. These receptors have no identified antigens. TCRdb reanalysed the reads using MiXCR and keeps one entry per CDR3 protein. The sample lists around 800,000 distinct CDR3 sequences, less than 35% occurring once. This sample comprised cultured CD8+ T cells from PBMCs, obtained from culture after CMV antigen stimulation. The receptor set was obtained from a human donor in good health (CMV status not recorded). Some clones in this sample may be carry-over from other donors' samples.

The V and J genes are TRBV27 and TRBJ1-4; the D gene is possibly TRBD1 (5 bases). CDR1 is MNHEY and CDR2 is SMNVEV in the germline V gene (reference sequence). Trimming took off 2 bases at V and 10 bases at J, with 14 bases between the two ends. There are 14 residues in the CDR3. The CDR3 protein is CASSLRPLGGKLFF. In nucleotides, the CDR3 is TGTGCCAGCAGTTTACGACCTCTCGGGGGAAAACTGTTTTTT.

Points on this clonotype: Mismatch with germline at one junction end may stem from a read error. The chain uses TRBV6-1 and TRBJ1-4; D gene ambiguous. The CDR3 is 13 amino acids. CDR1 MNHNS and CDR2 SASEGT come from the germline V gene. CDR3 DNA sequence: TGTGCCAGCAGGGAAGCAACTAATGAAAAACTGTTTTTT. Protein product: CASREATNEKLFF.

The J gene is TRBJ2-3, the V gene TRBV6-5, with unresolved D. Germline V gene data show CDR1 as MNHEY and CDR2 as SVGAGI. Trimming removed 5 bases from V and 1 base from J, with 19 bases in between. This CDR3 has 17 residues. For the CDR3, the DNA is TGTGCCAGCAGTCCTGCCCCGATAGCCCTCGGCACAGATACGCAGTATTTT. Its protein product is CASSPAPIALGTDTQYF.

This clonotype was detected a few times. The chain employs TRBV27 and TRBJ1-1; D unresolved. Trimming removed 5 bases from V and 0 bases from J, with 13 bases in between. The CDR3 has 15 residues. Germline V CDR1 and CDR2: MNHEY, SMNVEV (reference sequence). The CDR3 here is CASSPQQQLNTEAFF. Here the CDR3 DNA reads TGTGCCAGCAGTCCCCAGCAGCAGCTGAACACTGAAGCTTTCTTT.

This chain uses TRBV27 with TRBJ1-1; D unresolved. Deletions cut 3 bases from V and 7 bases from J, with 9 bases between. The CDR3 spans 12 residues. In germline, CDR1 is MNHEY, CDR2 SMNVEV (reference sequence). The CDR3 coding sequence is TGTGCCAGCAGTTTGTCTTCGGGTGAAGCTTTCTTT. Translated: CASSLSSGEAFF.

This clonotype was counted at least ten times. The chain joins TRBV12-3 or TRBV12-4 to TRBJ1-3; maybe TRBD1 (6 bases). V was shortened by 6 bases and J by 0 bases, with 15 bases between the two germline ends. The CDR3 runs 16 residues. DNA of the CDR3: TGTGCCAGCAGACCTCCCGGGACAATCTCTGGAAACACCATATATTTT. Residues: CASRPPGTISGNTIYF.

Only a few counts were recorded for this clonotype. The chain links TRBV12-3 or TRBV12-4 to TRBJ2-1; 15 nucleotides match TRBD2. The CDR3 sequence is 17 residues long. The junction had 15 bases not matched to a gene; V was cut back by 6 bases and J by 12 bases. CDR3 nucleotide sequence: TGTGCCAGCAGCCCTGGGACTAGCGGGGGGTCTAATATAGGGCAGTTCTTC. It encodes CASSPGTSGGSNIGQFF.

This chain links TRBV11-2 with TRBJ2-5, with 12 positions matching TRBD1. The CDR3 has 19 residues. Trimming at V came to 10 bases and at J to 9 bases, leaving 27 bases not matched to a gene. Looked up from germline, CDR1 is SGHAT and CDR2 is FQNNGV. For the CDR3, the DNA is TGTGCCAACAGGTCTTCCCCGGGACAGGGGGCCGACGATTTTGGGGCCCAGTACTTC. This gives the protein CANRSSPGQGADDFGAQYF.

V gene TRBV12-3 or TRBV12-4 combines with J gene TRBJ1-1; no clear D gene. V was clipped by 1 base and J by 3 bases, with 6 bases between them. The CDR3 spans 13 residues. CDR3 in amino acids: CASSLGPHTEAFF. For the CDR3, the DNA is TGTGCCAGCAGTTTAGGTCCCCACACTGAAGCTTTCTTT.

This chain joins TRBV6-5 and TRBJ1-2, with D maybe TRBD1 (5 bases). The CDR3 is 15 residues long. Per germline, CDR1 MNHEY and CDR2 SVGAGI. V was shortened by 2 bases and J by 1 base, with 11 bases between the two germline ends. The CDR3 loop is CASSYGGAGNYGYTF. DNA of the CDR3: TGTGCCAGCAGTTACGGTGGGGCCGGTAACTATGGCTACACCTTC.

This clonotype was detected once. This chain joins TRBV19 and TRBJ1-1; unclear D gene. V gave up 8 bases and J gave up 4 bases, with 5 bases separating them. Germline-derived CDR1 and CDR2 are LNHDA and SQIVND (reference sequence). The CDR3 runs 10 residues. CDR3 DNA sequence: TGTGCCAGTGTTAGCACTGAAGCTTTCTTT. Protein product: CASVSTEAFF.

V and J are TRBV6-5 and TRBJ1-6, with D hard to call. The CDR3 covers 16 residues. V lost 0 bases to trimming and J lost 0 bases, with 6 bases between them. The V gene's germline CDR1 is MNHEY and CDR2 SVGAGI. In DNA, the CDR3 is TGTGCCAGCAGTTACTCTCCAGACTCCTATAATTCACCCCTCCACTTT. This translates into CASSYSPDSYNSPLHF.

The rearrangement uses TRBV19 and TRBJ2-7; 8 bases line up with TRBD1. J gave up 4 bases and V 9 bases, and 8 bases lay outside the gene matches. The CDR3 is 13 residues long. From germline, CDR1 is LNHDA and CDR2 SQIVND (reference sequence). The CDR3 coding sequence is TGTGCCAGCTCGCCGAGACAGGGGTACGAGCAGTACTTC. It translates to CASSPRQGYEQYF.

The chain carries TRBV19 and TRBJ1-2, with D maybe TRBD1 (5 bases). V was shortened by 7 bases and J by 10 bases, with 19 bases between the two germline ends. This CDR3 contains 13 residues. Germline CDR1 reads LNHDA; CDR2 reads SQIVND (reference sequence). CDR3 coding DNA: TGTGCCAGTACCTGGGGGGGACCTAATATCTACACCTTC. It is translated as CASTWGGPNIYTF.

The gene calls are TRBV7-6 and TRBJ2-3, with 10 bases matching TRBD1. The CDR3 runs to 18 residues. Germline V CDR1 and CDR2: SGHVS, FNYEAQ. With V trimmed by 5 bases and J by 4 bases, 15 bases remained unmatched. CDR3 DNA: TGTGCCAGCAGCCTTTTAAGCCGAGGGACAGGGGTAGCAGATACGCAGTATTTT. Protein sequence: CASSLLSRGTGVADTQYF.

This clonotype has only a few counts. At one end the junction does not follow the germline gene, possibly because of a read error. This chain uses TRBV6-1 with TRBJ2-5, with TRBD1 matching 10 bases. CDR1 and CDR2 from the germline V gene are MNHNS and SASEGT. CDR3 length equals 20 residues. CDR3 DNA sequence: TGTGTCAGCAGTGAACCTCCTACCGTCCCGGGACAGGGGAACCAAGAGACCCAGTACTTC. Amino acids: CVSSEPPTVPGQGNQETQYF.

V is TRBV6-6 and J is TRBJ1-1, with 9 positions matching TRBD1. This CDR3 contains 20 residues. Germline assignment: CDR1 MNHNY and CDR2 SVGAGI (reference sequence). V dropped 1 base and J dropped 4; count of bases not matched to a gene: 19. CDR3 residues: CASSYLGGTGFGLTGTEAFF. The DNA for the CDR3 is TGTGCCAGCAGTTACTTAGGGGGGACAGGGTTTGGGTTAACTGGCACTGAAGCTTTCTTT.

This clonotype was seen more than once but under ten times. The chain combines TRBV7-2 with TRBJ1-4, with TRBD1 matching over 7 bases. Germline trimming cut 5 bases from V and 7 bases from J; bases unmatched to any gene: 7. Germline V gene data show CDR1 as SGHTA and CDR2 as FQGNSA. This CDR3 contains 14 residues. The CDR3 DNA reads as TGTGCCAGCAGCCAGGGGGGTTTCGGTGAAAAACTGTTTTTT. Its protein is CASSQGGFGEKLFF.

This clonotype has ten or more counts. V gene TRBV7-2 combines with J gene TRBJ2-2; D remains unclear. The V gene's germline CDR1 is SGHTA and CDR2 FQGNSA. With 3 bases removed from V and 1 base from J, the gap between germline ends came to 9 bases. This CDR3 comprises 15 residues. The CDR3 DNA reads TGTGCCAGCAGCTTGGGGTACTTGAACACCGGGGAGCTGTTTTTT. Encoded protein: CASSLGYLNTGELFF.

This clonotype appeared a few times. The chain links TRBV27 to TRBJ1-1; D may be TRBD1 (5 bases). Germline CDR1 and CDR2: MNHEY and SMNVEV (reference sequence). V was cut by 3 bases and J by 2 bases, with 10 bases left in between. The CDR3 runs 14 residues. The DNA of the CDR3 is TGTGCCAGCAGTTTTGGGGGGATAAACACTGAAGCTTTCTTT. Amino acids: CASSFGGINTEAFF.

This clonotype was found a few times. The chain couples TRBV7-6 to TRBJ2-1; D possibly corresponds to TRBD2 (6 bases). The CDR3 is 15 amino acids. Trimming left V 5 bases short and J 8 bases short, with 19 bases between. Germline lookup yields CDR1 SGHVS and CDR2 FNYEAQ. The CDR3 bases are TGTGCCAGCAGCCCCTGGACGGGGGAGGTGGATGAGCAGTTCTTC. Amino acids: CASSPWTGEVDEQFF.